This T cell receptor (beta chain) was captured in a study of blood T cell repertoires in COVID-19. Whole-study context: T cells, B-cell-depleted T cells, or PBMCs provided the cDNA or gDNA that served as material.

Original processing methods: Amplifying reference gene primers gave estimates of nucleated cell counts. TCRdb's copy holds only in-frame clones and misses some; the assay was immunoSEQ multiplex PCR. V and J calls and clone size are as listed in that table; D and trimming were resolved from the DNA. The sample has around 140,000 clones; under 90% are singletons. Germline V gene lookup returns CDR1 SGHTS and CDR2 YDEGEE. V shed 4 bases and J 5 bases; nucleotides not matched to a gene: 14. This CDR3 spans 16 amino acids. The chain uses TRBV5-8 and TRBJ2-5, with TRBD2 matching 7 bases. This receptor was taken from a human donor in a cohort sampled during active COVID-19. Material for sequencing was peripheral blood. CDR3 DNA sequence: TGTGCCAGCAGCCCGTCTCTTTCCGCGGGAGTTGAGACCCAGTACTTC. Protein: CASSPSLSAGVETQYF.